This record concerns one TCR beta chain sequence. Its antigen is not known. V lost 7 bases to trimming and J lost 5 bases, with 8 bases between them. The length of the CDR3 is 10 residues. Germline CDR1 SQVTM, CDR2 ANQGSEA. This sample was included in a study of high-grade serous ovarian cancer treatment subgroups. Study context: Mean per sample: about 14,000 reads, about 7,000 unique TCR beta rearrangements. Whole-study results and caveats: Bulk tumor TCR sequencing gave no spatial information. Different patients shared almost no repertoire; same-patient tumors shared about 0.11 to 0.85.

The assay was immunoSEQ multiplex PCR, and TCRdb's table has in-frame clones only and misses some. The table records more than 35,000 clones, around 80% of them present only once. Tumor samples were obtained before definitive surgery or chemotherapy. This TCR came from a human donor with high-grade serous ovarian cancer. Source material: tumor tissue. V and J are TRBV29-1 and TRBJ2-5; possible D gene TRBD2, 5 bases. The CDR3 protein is CSAGEETQYF. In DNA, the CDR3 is TGCAGCGCCGGGGAGGAGACCCAGTACTTC.